This is a list of T cell receptor beta chains from one sample in a study of blood T cell repertoires in COVID-19. Here immunoSEQ multiplex PCR was the method, and the copy in TCRdb shows in-frame clones only, minus some. The repertoire has around 98,000 clones, around 90% of them found once; the top ten carry approximately 5%. Sequencing was carried out using peripheral blood. These receptors originate from a man aged 65 to 85 with acute or convalescent COVID-19. Each CDR3 is given with its conserved first and last residue. Fields, in order: D gene, V gene, J gene, clone size, CDR3 protein, CDR3 DNA. D genes are given only for firm matches. Clone size is given for some rows only: seen once, a few or many times, or a class if the clone is expanded.

>-|TRBV7-2|TRBJ1-2|-
CASTLRTQFYGYTF
TGTGCCAGCACCCTTAGGACTCAGTTCTATGGCTACACCTTC
>TRBD1|TRBV29-1|TRBJ1-3|few
CSVVGGGDGSSGNTIYF
TGCAGCGTTGTAGGAGGGGGCGATGGGAGTTCTGGAAACACCATATATTTT
>TRBD1|TRBV6-1|TRBJ1-1|-
CASSEYRGGEAFF
TGTGCCAGCAGTGAATACAGGGGAGGTGAAGCTTTCTTT
>-|TRBV23-1|TRBJ1-6|-
CASSQSSGRGYSPLHF
TGCGCCAGCAGTCAATCCTCTGGCAGGGGATATTCACCCCTCCACTTT
>TRBD2|TRBV11-2|TRBJ2-5|-
CASSKRGDQETQYF
TGTGCCAGCAGTAAGCGGGGGGACCAAGAGACCCAGTACTTC
>-|TRBV11-2|TRBJ2-3|-
CASSLVRGHLNTQYF
TGTGCCAGCAGCTTAGTTCGGGGACACCTGAATACGCAGTATTTT
>-|TRBV28|TRBJ1-1|few
CASSLQGGAEAFF
TGTGCCAGCAGTTTACAGGGAGGTGCCGAAGCTTTCTTT
>-|TRBV7-2|TRBJ1-6|-
CASSLSTWNSPLHF
TGTGCCAGCAGCTTGAGCACCTGGAATTCACCCCTCCACTTT
>-|TRBV28|TRBJ1-2|-
CASSYTIQDFYGYTF
TGTGCCAGCTCCTATACCATCCAGGATTTCTATGGCTACACCTTC
>TRBD1|TRBV6-6|TRBJ2-1|-
CASTPPVDRGGEQFF
TGTGCCAGCACCCCCCCCGTGGACAGGGGAGGTGAGCAGTTCTTC
>-|TRBV30|TRBJ1-1|-
CAWSRNRASEAFF
TGTGCCTGGAGTAGGAACAGGGCCTCTGAAGCTTTCTTT
>TRBD1|TRBV5-1|TRBJ1-6|-
CASSPGTADNSPLHF
TGCGCCAGCAGCCCCGGGACAGCTGATAATTCACCCCTCCACTTT
>-|TRBV19|TRBJ2-3|-
CASFSSNTQYF
TGTGCCAGTTTTAGCTCGAATACGCAGTATTTT
>-|TRBV6-5|TRBJ2-7|-
CASTLSDRSSYEQYF
TGTGCCAGCACACTCTCCGACAGGAGCTCCTACGAGCAGTACTTC
>-|TRBV5-1|TRBJ1-6|-
CASSYRGGKDNSPLHF
TGCGCCAGCAGCTATAGGGGGGGCAAGGATAATTCACCCCTCCACTTT
>-|TRBV5-4|TRBJ2-2|-
CASVPRGTGELFF
TGTGCCAGCGTCCCACGAGGGACCGGGGAGCTGTTTTTT
>-|TRBV27|TRBJ1-6|-
CASSFLSSSYNSPLHF
TGTGCCAGCAGTTTCCTTTCCAGCTCCTATAATTCACCCCTCCACTTT
>-|TRBV3-1/TRBV3-2|TRBJ1-1|-
CASSQGGRPEAFF
TGTGCCAGCAGCCAAGGAGGGAGGCCTGAAGCTTTCTTT
>-|TRBV2|TRBJ2-5|-
CASAADSRQETQYF
TGTGCCAGCGCAGCAGATTCCAGGCAAGAGACCCAGTACTTC
>TRBD1|TRBV19|TRBJ2-5|-
CASKGASGFQETQYF
TGTGCCAGTAAGGGGGCTAGTGGCTTCCAAGAGACCCAGTACTTC
>-|TRBV12-5|TRBJ2-2|-
CASAWGPGTSTGELFF
TGTGCTAGTGCCTGGGGGCCCGGGACAAGCACCGGGGAGCTGTTTTTT
>TRBD2|TRBV5-1|TRBJ2-1|once
CASSLVAGGEYNEQFF
TGCGCCAGCAGCTTGGTGGCGGGGGGGGAATACAATGAGCAGTTCTTC
>TRBD1|TRBV19|TRBJ1-5|-
CASSISGTDNQPQHF
TGTGCCAGTAGTATATCCGGGACAGATAATCAGCCCCAGCATTTT
>-|TRBV11-2|TRBJ1-3|once
CASSLAGAVNTIYF
TGTGCCAGCAGCTTAGCAGGGGCTGTAAACACCATATATTTT
>-|TRBV2|TRBJ1-4|-
CASTSTLTASNEKLFF
TGTGCCAGCACCTCAACCCTTACAGCATCTAATGAAAAACTGTTTTTT
>-|TRBV19|TRBJ2-7|-
CASSIGSNNEQYF
TGTGCCAGTAGTATAGGGTCCAACAACGAGCAGTACTTC
>-|TRBV3-1/TRBV3-2|TRBJ1-1|-
CASSPGGGGTEAFF
TGTGCCAGCAGCCCCGGCGGTGGCGGCACTGAAGCTTTCTTT
>-|TRBV18|TRBJ2-5|-
CASSPRESPPRETQYF
TGTGCCAGCTCACCACGCGAGAGTCCCCCTAGGGAGACCCAGTACTTC
>TRBD1|TRBV14|TRBJ1-2|-
CASSQVGAGGSRRYGYTF
TGTGCCAGCAGCCAAGTGGGGGCAGGGGGAAGTCGCCGCTATGGCTACACCTTC
>-|TRBV28|TRBJ2-1|-
CASSLMGGLDDDEQFF
TGTGCCAGCAGTTTAATGGGGGGGCTAGACGATGATGAGCAGTTCTTC
>TRBD2|TRBV27|TRBJ2-1|-
CASSPPGLAGPRDEQFF
TGTGCCAGCAGCCCACCCGGACTAGCGGGGCCTAGGGATGAGCAGTTCTTC
>-|TRBV28|TRBJ1-3|-
CASSLVSSGNTIYF
TGTGCCAGCAGTTTAGTTAGCTCTGGAAACACCATATATTTT
>-|TRBV2|TRBJ1-5|-
CASSEAPGGGKGNQPQHF
TGTGCCAGCAGTGAAGCACCGGGGGGCGGAAAGGGCAATCAGCCCCAGCATTTT
>TRBD1|TRBV5-1|TRBJ2-5|-
CASSAGTVGETQYF
TGCGCCAGCAGCGCAGGGACAGTCGGGGAGACCCAGTACTTC
>TRBD1|TRBV19|TRBJ1-4|-
CASTRGISNEKLFF
TGTGCCAGTACCAGGGGGATCTCTAATGAAAAACTGTTTTTT
>-|TRBV6-5|TRBJ1-4|-
CASRVTDRDEKLFF
TGTGCCAGCAGGGTCACAGATCGAGATGAAAAACTGTTTTTT
>-|TRBV7-2|TRBJ1-2|-
CASSFDRYYGYTF
TGTGCCAGCAGCTTCGACAGATACTATGGCTACACCTTC
>TRBD1|TRBV7-2|TRBJ1-5|-
CASSLQGGNQPQHF
TGTGCCAGCAGCTTACAGGGGGGCAATCAGCCCCAGCATTTT
>TRBD1|TRBV15|TRBJ1-2|-
CATSRDIQGSYGYTF
TGTGCCACCAGCAGAGATATACAGGGGAGTTATGGCTACACCTTC
>-|TRBV2|TRBJ2-5|-
CASSEWQGPETQYF
TGTGCCAGCAGTGAATGGCAGGGGCCCGAGACCCAGTACTTC
>TRBD2|TRBV5-1|TRBJ2-2|-
CASRLGLAGAFTGELFF
TGCGCCAGCAGACTGGGACTAGCGGGGGCCTTCACCGGGGAGCTGTTTTTT
>-|TRBV5-4|TRBJ2-1|once
CASSLGRGGPSYNEQFF
TGTGCCAGCAGCTTGGGAAGGGGGGGGCCGTCCTACAATGAGCAGTTCTTC
>-|TRBV2|TRBJ1-2|-
CASSESPRAYGYTF
TGTGCCAGCAGTGAAAGCCCACGCGCCTATGGCTACACCTTC